One sample yielded the 26 T cell receptor beta chains listed below, sequenced in a study of OX40 agonist ivuxolimab in advanced cancers. Method: immunoSEQ multiplex PCR; TCRdb's copy keeps in-frame clones and lacks some. The sample lists under 95,000 clones; approximately 85% were seen once. The sample here was CD4+ or CD8+ T cells sorted from blood, taken in a trial of the OX40 agonist ivuxolimab. These TCRs come from an adult with an advanced solid tumor such as melanoma, head and neck, liver or kidney cancer.

DNA for the CDR3: TGTGCCAGCAGTCCCCAGGGGGGATCCTACAATGAGCAGTTCTTC. This encodes CASSPQGGSYNEQFF. The chain couples TRBV9 to TRBJ2-1; possibly TRBD1 for D (7 bases). Germline loops: CDR1 SGDLS, CDR2 YYNGEE. V shed 5 bases and J shed 1 base, with 13 bases lying between them. CDR3 length: 15 residues.

The rearrangement uses TRBV11-3 and TRBJ2-3; the match to TRBD2 covers 7 bases. V trimming: 1 base; J trimming: 5 bases; junction bases outside the gene matches: 9. Germline V gene lookup returns CDR1 SGHNT and CDR2 YENEEA. This CDR3 has 16 amino acids. This chain's CDR3 is CASSLASGAQVDTQYF. CDR3 nucleotide sequence: TGTGCCAGCAGCTTAGCCAGCGGGGCCCAAGTAGATACGCAGTATTTT.

V gene TRBV19 combines with J gene TRBJ1-1; possibly TRBD1 for D (6 bases). The germline V gene encodes CDR1 LNHDA and CDR2 SQIVND (reference sequence). V was pared by 10 bases and J by 0 bases, with 12 bases between. CDR3 length equals 13 residues. CDR3: CATRRGMNTEAFF. The CDR3 DNA sequence: TGTGCCACCCGAAGGGGGATGAACACTGAAGCTTTCTTT.

This sequence joins TRBV7-2 and TRBJ2-5; the D is unclear. The CDR3 is made up of 15 amino acids. V shed 0 bases and J shed 5 bases, with 13 bases lying between them. Germline V gene sequence: CDR1 SGHTA, CDR2 FQGNSA. Written as DNA, the CDR3 is TGTGCCAGCAGCTTAGCCGTCAGTGGGATGGAGACCCAGTACTTC. It encodes CASSLAVSGMETQYF.

V gene TRBV6-1 combines with J gene TRBJ2-1; D is possibly TRBD2 (5 bases). The CDR3 extends over 14 amino acids. Trimming shortened V by 11 bases and J by 1 base, and 15 bases separated the two germline ends. Looked up from germline, CDR1 is MNHNS and CDR2 is SASEGT. The DNA for the CDR3 is TGTGCCGCCGGTTCGGGGTATTCCTACAATGAGCAGTTCTTC. Its protein is CAAGSGYSYNEQFF.

This chain uses TRBV27 with TRBJ1-3; 7 bases match TRBD1. Per germline, CDR1 MNHEY and CDR2 SMNVEV (reference sequence). This CDR3 region has 18 residues. Germline trimming cut 5 bases from V and 0 bases from J; bases unmatched to any gene: 13. The chain's CDR3 is CASSLGRQGLGSGNTIYF. CDR3 DNA: TGTGCCAGCAGTCTCGGCCGACAGGGCCTGGGCTCTGGAAACACCATATATTTT.

The CDR3 sequence is CASSPGLATNYEQYF. In DNA, the CDR3 is TGTGCCAGCTCACCAGGTCTAGCGACGAATTACGAGCAGTACTTC. The genes are TRBV18 and TRBJ2-7, with a weak D call TRBD2 (6 bases). The CDR3 length is 15 residues. Germline values: CDR1 KGHSH, CDR2 LQKENI. V lost 2 bases, J lost 4 bases, and 15 bases lay in between.

The chain carries TRBV6-6 and TRBJ1-5; D gene ambiguous. The CDR3 contains 12 residues. V was pared by 5 bases and J by 4 bases, with 6 bases between. In germline, CDR1 is MNHNY, CDR2 SVGAGI (reference sequence). CDR3 residues: CASSQINQPQHF. In DNA form, the CDR3 reads TGTGCCAGCAGTCAAATTAATCAGCCCCAGCATTTT.

V usage is TRBV5-4 and J usage is TRBJ1-2; D unresolved. The CDR3 consists of 16 residues. CDR1 and CDR2 from the germline V gene are SGHNT and YYREEE (reference sequence). With 4 bases removed from V and 4 bases from J, the gap between germline ends came to 20 bases. The chain's CDR3 is CASSPAGPWASYGYTF. The CDR3 nucleotides are TGTGCCAGCAGCCCCGCAGGACCTTGGGCCTCCTATGGCTACACCTTC.

This clone turned up a few times. Distinct nucleotide sequences in the sample also encode this CDR3. The V call is TRBV5-4, the J call TRBJ1-3, with D maybe TRBD1 (6 bases). Trimming took 4 bases from V and 1 from J, leaving 9 bases between them. Germline assignment: CDR1 SGHNT and CDR2 YYREEE (reference sequence). This CDR3 is 14 amino acids long. As DNA, the CDR3 is TGTGCCAGCAGCCCCAGGGGATCTGGAAACACCATATATTTT. This codes for CASSPRGSGNTIYF.

The V and J genes are TRBV6-6 and TRBJ2-1; 7 bases fit TRBD2. CDR3 length: 12 residues. Trimming removed 7 bases from V and 16 bases from J; junction bases left unmatched: 13. CDR1 and CDR2 from the germline V gene are MNHNY and SVGAGI (reference sequence). CDR3 sequence: CASTEGREVPFF. The CDR3 DNA reads TGTGCCAGCACCGAGGGACGGGAGGTTCCTTTCTTC.

J is TRBJ2-2 and V is TRBV5-1; either TRBD1 or TRBD2 may supply D (5 bases each). The CDR3 runs 15 residues. Trimming took 4 bases from V and 6 from J, leaving 16 bases between them. The germline V gene has CDR1 SGHRS and CDR2 YFSETQ. The CDR3 loop is CASSVGTSSPGELFF. The CDR3 coding sequence is TGCGCCAGCAGCGTCGGGACCTCATCTCCCGGGGAGCTGTTTTTT.

The V call is TRBV5-1, the J call TRBJ1-1; 8 bases align to TRBD1. This CDR3 is 13 amino acids long. The germline V gene has CDR1 SGHRS and CDR2 YFSETQ. V lost 4 bases and J lost 6; bases outside the gene matches: 5. CDR3 sequence (DNA): TGCGCCAGCAGCCCCGGACAGGGAGCTGAAGCTTTCTTT. Protein sequence: CASSPGQGAEAFF.

This clone occurred a few times. The chain combines TRBV7-8 with TRBJ2-1; 9 bases are a match to TRBD1. There are 17 residues in the CDR3. V shed 5 bases and J 5 bases; nucleotides not matched to a gene: 13. In germline, CDR1 is SGHVS, CDR2 FQNEAQ. The CDR3 loop reads CASSAYRGPSDNNEQFF. CDR3 nucleotides: TGTGCCAGCAGCGCATACAGGGGGCCAAGCGATAACAATGAGCAGTTCTTC.

This clone has just one count. The J gene is TRBJ2-3, the V gene TRBV14; D is perhaps TRBD1 (6 bases). Germline CDR1 reads SGHDN; CDR2 reads FVKESK. The V gene lost 6 bases and the J gene lost 5 bases, with 12 bases spanning the gap. CDR3 length: 13 residues. The CDR3 nucleotides read TGTGCCAGCAGGAGCACAGGGTTAGATACGCAGTATTTT. It encodes CASRSTGLDTQYF.

The rearrangement uses TRBV6-6 and TRBJ1-4; D is undetermined. Germline V lookup: CDR1 MNHNY, CDR2 SVGAGI (reference sequence). Trimming took 2 bases from V and 7 from J, leaving 11 bases between them. This CDR3 contains 14 residues. The CDR3 spells CASSYEHITEKLFF. The CDR3 region has the DNA TGTGCCAGCAGTTACGAACACATCACTGAAAAACTGTTTTTT.

In its sample, this clone was seen a few times. CDR3 sequence (DNA): TGTGCCAGCAGCCGGACGTCCCAGGTCTACGAGCAGTACTTC. Protein sequence: CASSRTSQVYEQYF. The chain couples TRBV6-5 to TRBJ2-7; D call uncertain. Germline assignment: CDR1 MNHEY and CDR2 SVGAGI. The CDR3 runs 14 residues. With 6 bases removed from V and 3 bases from J, the gap between germline ends came to 15 bases.

The rearrangement uses TRBV10-3 and TRBJ1-2; D might be TRBD1 (5 bases). This CDR3 spans 13 amino acids. Germline CDR1 reads ENHRY; CDR2 reads SYGVKD. V dropped 4 bases and J dropped 3 bases, with 9 bases sitting between them. This CDR3 is CAISGSTDYGYTF. CDR3 sequence (DNA): TGTGCCATCAGTGGGTCGACAGACTATGGCTACACCTTC.

This sequence joins TRBV7-3 and TRBJ2-1; D gene ambiguous. V dropped 5 bases and J dropped 6 bases, with 11 bases sitting between them. This CDR3 spans 13 amino acids. The germline V gene has CDR1 SGHTA and CDR2 FQGTGA. CDR3 sequence reads: CASSPPGFNEQFF. The CDR3 DNA is TGTGCCAGCAGCCCCCCGGGCTTCAATGAGCAGTTCTTC. Complete variable domain (other parts from reference TRBV7-3 and TRBJ2-1): GAGVSQTPSNKVTEKGKYVELRCDPISGHTALYWYRQSLGQGPEFLIYFQGTGAADDSGLPNDRFFAVRPEGSVSTLKIQRTERGDSAVYLCASSPPGFNEQFFGPGTRLTVL.

This clone was seen a handful of times. The chain employs TRBV10-3 and TRBJ1-6; a possible D gene is TRBD1 (6 bases). In germline, CDR1 is ENHRY, CDR2 SYGVKD. The CDR3 spans 13 residues. Trimming left V 10 bases short and J 5 bases short, with 12 bases between. The CDR3 sequence is CATRPGDNSPLHF. For the CDR3, the DNA is TGTGCCACCCGACCAGGGGATAATTCACCCCTCCACTTT.

The chain couples TRBV6-5 to TRBJ1-1; D uncertain. The CDR3 covers 13 residues. CDR1 is MNHEY and CDR2 is SVGAGI in the germline V gene. V was shortened by 1 base and J by 1 base, with 4 bases between the two germline ends. This CDR3 is CASSYYKNTEAFF. CDR3 bases: TGTGCCAGCAGTTACTATAAGAACACTGAAGCTTTCTTT.

The rearrangement links TRBV6-5 to TRBJ2-7, with D hard to call. The CDR3 is 10 amino acids. V was pared by 8 bases and J by 5 bases, with 7 bases between. Per the germline V gene, CDR1 is MNHEY and CDR2 is SVGAGI. CDR3: CASGKNEQYF. For the CDR3, the DNA is TGTGCCAGCGGAAAGAACGAGCAGTACTTC.

The chain employs TRBV5-1 and TRBJ1-2, with D unclear. The ends were cut back, 4 bases at V and 6 bases at J, with 10 bases in the middle. Germline CDR1 is SGHRS and CDR2 is YFSETQ. This CDR3 spans 12 amino acids. Written as DNA, the CDR3 is TGCGCCAGCAGCCTGCAGATGAATGGCTACACCTTC. Translation: CASSLQMNGYTF. The full variable domain, in which reference TRBV5-1 and TRBJ1-2 provide the parts outside the CDR3, is KAGVTQTPRYLIKTRGQQVTLSCSPISGHRSVSWYQQTPGQGLQFLFEYFSETQRNKGNFPGRFSGRQFSNSRSEMNVSTLELGDSALYLCASSLQMNGYTFGSGTRLTVV.

J is TRBJ2-5 and V is TRBV30; 14 nucleotides align to TRBD2. The germline V gene has CDR1 GTSNPN and CDR2 SVGIG (reference sequence). Germline trimming cut 0 bases from V and 4 bases from J; bases unmatched to any gene: 4. This CDR3 comprises 16 residues. The CDR3 nucleotides are TGTGCCTGGAGTGTGGGACTAGCGGGAGAAGTAGAGACCCAGTACTTC. It encodes CAWSVGLAGEVETQYF.

The chain employs TRBV29-1 and TRBJ2-5; no definite D call. V lost 4 bases to trimming and J lost 2 bases, with 8 bases between them. The length of the CDR3 is 12 residues. Per the germline V gene, CDR1 is SQVTM and CDR2 is ANQGSEA. The DNA for the CDR3 is TGCAGCGTTGCGCACTTACAAGAGACCCAGTACTTC. Translated, it gives CSVAHLQETQYF.

The rearrangement links TRBV19 to TRBJ1-2, with TRBD1 matching 8 bases. Trimming removed 7 bases from V and 0 bases from J; junction bases left unmatched: 7. The germline V gene has CDR1 LNHDA and CDR2 SQIVND (reference sequence). The CDR3 consists of 15 residues. CDR3 coding DNA: TGTGCCAGTAAGACAGGGGACTTGGCTAACTATGGCTACACCTTC. Translation: CASKTGDLANYGYTF. Complete variable domain (other parts from reference TRBV19 and TRBJ1-2): DGGITQSPKYLFRKEGQNVTLSCEQNLNHDAMYWYRQDPGQGLRLIYYSQIVNDFQKGDIAEGYSVSREKKESFPLTVTSAQKNPTAFYLCASKTGDLANYGYTFGSGTRLTVV.